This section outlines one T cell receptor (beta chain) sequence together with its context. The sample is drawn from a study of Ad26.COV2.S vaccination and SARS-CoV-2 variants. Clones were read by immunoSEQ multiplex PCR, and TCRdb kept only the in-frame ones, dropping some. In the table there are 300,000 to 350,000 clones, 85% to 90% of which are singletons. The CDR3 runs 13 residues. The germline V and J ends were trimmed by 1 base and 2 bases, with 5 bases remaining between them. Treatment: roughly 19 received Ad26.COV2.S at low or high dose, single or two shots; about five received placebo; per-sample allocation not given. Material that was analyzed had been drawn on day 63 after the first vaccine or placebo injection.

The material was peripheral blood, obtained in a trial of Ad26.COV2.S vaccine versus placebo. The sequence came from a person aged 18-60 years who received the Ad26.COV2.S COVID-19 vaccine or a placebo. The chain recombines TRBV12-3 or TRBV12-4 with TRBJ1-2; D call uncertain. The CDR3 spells CASSLGVNYGYTF. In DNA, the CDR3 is TGTGCCAGCAGTTTAGGGGTAAACTATGGCTACACCTTC.